The 7 T cell receptor beta chains presented below share a single source sample, sequenced in a study of post-analysis software for immune sequencing data. Presence of unique molecular identifiers characterized the TCR beta cDNA libraries. TCRdb processed the PCR reads anew with MiXCR; each CDR3 protein has one entry. Counted here are about 150,000 distinct CDR3 sequences, around 30% occurring once; the ten biggest clones make up less than 1.6%. Antigens for these TCRs are unknown. Study findings and constraints: Elevated frequency relative to controls characterized about 5 TRBV segments in patients, TRBV5-6, TRBV5-1 and TRBV20-1 among them.

The sample taken for sequencing was blood. The source of these receptors is a girl aged 10-17 years with multiple sclerosis.

Remarks on this clonotype: The junction shows a germline mismatch at one end, possibly a read error. Written as DNA, the CDR3 is TGCGCCAGCGGCTTGACTAGCGGGAGTAGGGATGAGCAGTTCTTC. Protein product: CASGLTSGSRDEQFF. The gene calls are TRBV5-1 and TRBJ2-1; TRBD2 matches 12 bases. Per the germline V gene, CDR1 is SGHRS and CDR2 is YFSETQ. The CDR3 has 15 amino acids.

This clonotype was recorded many times. V is TRBV2 and J is TRBJ2-5; no reliable D call. V lost 5 bases and J lost 5, with 9 bases in between. CDR1 and CDR2 from the germline V gene are SNHLY and FYNNEI. CDR3 size: 12 residues. The CDR3 sequence is CASSWQMETQYF. Here the CDR3 DNA reads TGTGCCAGCAGTTGGCAGATGGAGACCCAGTACTTC.

This clonotype came up many times. V is TRBV4-1 and J is TRBJ2-1; the match to TRBD2 covers 7 bases. The CDR3 extends over 18 amino acids. Unmatched junction bases numbered 12, after V lost 0 bases and J lost 4 bases. The germline CDR1 and CDR2 sequences are MGHRA and YSYEKL. As DNA, the CDR3 is TGCGCCAGCAGCCAAGAGGGCGGTTTAGCGGGCTCTTACAATGAGCAGTTCTTC. It specifies CASSQEGGLAGSYNEQFF.

This clonotype turned up a few times. This sequence may be a read error, since a much larger clone differs from it by one base. The CDR3 bases are TGCAGTGCTAGAGGGAACTGCGGCGGGACCCAAGAGACCCAGTACTTC. Amino acids: CSARGNCGGTQETQYF. The rearrangement joins TRBV20-1 to TRBJ2-5; D possibly corresponds to TRBD2 (6 bases). The CDR3 has 16 amino acids. From germline, CDR1 is DFQATT and CDR2 SNEGSKA (reference sequence). Between the trimmed V and J ends, which lost 1 base and 1 base, there was a span of 16 bases.

Only a few counts were recorded for this clonotype. The chain combines TRBV28 with TRBJ2-5; D gene ambiguous. Germline V gene lookup returns CDR1 MDHEN and CDR2 SYDVKM. V dropped 5 bases and J dropped 12 bases, with 19 bases sitting between them. This CDR3 has 13 amino acids. CDR3 nucleotide sequence: TGTGCCAGCAGTATAAGCCTGGCCTACCCTAAGTACTTC. It translates to CASSISLAYPKYF.

In the case of this clonotype: A read error is possible here, since a much larger clone lies one base away. The V call is TRBV27, the J call TRBJ2-1; D is perhaps TRBD1 or TRBD2 (5 bases each). Germline values: CDR1 MNHEY, CDR2 SMNVEV (reference sequence). The CDR3 sequence is 15 residues long. Trimming removed 4 bases at V and 13 bases at J, with 23 bases between. Here the CDR3 reads CASSSPGREVETQFF. The CDR3 DNA is TGTGCCAGCAGTTCCCCGGGACGAGAGGTAGAGACCCAGTTCTTC.

This clonotype has ten or more counts. The CDR3 spells CASLGLDTQETQYF. As DNA, the CDR3 is TGTGCCAGCCTCGGTTTGGACACTCAAGAGACCCAGTACTTC. The rearrangement uses TRBV2 and TRBJ2-5; D may be TRBD1 (5 bases). There are 14 residues in the CDR3. The germline V gene encodes CDR1 SNHLY and CDR2 FYNNEI. Trimming removed 8 bases at V and 2 bases at J, with 15 bases between.